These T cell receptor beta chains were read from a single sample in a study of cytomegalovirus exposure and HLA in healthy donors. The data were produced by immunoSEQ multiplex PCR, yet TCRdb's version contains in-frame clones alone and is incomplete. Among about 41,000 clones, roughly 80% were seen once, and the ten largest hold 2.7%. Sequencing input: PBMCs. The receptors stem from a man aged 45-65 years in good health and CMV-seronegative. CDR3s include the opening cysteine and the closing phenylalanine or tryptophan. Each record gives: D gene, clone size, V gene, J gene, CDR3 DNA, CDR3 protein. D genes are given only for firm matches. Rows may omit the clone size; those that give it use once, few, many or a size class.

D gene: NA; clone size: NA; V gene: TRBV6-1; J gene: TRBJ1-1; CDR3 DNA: TGTGCCAGCAGTGGAGCTCGGGGAGGTACTGAAGCTTTCTTT; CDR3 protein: CASSGARGGTEAFF
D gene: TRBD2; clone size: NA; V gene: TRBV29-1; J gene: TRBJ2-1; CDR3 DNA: TGCAGCGTTGGGTCTAGCGGGAGTATCTACAATGAGCAGTTCTTC; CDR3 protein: CSVGSSGSIYNEQFF
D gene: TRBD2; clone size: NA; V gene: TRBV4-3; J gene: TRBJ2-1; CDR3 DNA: TGCGCCAGCAGCCAGGCGACTAGCGGGGGGGCAAGTGAGCAGTTCTTC; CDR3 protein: CASSQATSGGASEQFF
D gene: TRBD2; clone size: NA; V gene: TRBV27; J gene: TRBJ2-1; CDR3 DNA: TGTGCCAGCAGTTTATGGGGGAGGGCCGTCGAGCAGTTCTTC; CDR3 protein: CASSLWGRAVEQFF
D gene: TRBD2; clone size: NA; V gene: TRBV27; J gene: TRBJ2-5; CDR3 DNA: TGTGCCAGCAGTTTAAGCCCCGGACTAGCGGGGCCAGGGGAGACCCAGTACTTC; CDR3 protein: CASSLSPGLAGPGETQYF
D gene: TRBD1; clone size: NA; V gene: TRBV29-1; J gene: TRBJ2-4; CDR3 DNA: TGCAGCGTTGAAGAGTGGGGACAGGCCAAAAACATTCAGTACTTC; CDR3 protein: CSVEEWGQAKNIQYF
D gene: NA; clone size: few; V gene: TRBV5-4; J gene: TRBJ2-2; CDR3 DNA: TGTGCCAGCAGCCTAATACAGGCTCGTGGCACCGGGGAGCTGTTTTTT; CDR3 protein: CASSLIQARGTGELFF
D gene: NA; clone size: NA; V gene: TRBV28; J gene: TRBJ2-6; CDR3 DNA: TGTGCCAGCAGTTTGTTGGCAGCGACTTCGGGGGCCAACGTCCTGACTTTC; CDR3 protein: CASSLLAATSGANVLTF
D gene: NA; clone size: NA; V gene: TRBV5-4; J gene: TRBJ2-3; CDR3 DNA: TGTGCCAGCAGCGCGACAGATACGCAGTATTTT; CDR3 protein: CASSATDTQYF
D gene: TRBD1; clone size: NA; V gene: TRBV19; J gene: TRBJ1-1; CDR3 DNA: TGTGCCAGTACCGCTACAGGGGGTGTGGGTAGCACTGAAGCTTTCTTT; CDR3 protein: CASTATGGVGSTEAFF
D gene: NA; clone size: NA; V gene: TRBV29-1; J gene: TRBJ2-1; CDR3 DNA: TGCAGCGTTGAAGGCGGTTCCTACAATGAGCAGTTCTTC; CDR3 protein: CSVEGGSYNEQFF
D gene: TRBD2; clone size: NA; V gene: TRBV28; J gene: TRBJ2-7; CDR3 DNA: TGTGCCAGCAGCTCCACCACGGGGGGGAGGGCCTCCTACGAGCAGTACTTC; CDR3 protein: CASSSTTGGRASYEQYF
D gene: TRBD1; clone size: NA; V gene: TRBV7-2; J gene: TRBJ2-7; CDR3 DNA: TGTGCCAGCAGCCCCTACGGGACAGGGGCCTACGAGCAGTACTTC; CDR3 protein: CASSPYGTGAYEQYF
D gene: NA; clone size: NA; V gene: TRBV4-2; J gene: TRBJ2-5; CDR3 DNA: TGTGCCAGCAGCCAGGGTGTGGACATATTTGAGACCCAGTACTTC; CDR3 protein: CASSQGVDIFETQYF
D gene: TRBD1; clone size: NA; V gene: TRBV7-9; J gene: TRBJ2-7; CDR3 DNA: TGTGCCAGCAGCTTAGCGACAGGGGAGGAGCAGTACTTC; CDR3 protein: CASSLATGEEQYF
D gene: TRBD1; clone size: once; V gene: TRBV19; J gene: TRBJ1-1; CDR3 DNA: TGTGCCAGTAGTGTTCGGACAGGGGGGACGAACACTGAAGCTTTCTTT; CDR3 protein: CASSVRTGGTNTEAFF
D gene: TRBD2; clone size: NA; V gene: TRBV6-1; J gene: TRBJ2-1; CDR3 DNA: TGTGCCAGCAGTGAAACAAGCCTAGCGGGGGGCTACTCCTACAATGAGCAGTTCTTC; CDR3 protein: CASSETSLAGGYSYNEQFF
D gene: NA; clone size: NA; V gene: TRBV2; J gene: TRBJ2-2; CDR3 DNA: TGTGCCTGGAGCCCCGGGAACACCGGGGAGCTGTTTTTT; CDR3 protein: CAWSPGNTGELFF
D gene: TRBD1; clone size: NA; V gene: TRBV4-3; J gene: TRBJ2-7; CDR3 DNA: TGCGCCAGCAGCCCCCAGGCCGGGACAGCCTACGAGCAGTACTTC; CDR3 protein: CASSPQAGTAYEQYF
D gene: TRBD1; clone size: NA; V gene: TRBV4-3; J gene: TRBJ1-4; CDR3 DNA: TGCGCCAGCAGCCCTACTACAGGGGCAACTAATGAAAAACTGTTTTTT; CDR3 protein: CASSPTTGATNEKLFF
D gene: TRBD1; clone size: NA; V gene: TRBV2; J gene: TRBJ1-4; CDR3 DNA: TGTGCCAGCAGCGATACAGGGGTTGAAAAACTGTTTTTT; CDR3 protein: CASSDTGVEKLFF
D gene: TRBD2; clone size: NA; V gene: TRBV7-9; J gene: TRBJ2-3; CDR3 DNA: TGTGCCAGCAGCTTAGAGGCTAGCGGGGAGCAGTATTTT; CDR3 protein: CASSLEASGEQYF
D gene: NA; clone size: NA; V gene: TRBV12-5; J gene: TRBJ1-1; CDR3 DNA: TGTGCTAGTGGTTTAACCCAGGGCTCGCCTGAAGCTTTCTTT; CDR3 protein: CASGLTQGSPEAFF
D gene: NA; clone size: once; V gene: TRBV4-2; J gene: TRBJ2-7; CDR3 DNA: TGTGCCAGCAGACCAGCCGAGAGGGCCGAGCAGTACTTC; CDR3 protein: CASRPAERAEQYF
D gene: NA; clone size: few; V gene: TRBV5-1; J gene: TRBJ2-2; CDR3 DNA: TGCGCCAGCAGCCTAACCCCCGGGGAGCTGTTTTTT; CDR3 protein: CASSLTPGELFF
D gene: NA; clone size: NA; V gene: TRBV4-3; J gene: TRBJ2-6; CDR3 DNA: TGCGCCAGCAGCCAAACGCTATATATGACAGGAAGCTCTGGGGCCAACGTCCTGACTTTC; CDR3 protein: CASSQTLYMTGSSGANVLTF
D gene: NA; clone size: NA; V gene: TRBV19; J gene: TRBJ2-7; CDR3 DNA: TGTGCCAGTAGTTTTTGGGGCCCGGACTCCTACGAGCAGTACTTC; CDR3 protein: CASSFWGPDSYEQYF
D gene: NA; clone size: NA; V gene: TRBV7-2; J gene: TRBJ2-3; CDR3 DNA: TGTGCCAGCAGCTTAGTCGCACAGTCTAGCACAGATACGCAGTATTTT; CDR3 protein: CASSLVAQSSTDTQYF